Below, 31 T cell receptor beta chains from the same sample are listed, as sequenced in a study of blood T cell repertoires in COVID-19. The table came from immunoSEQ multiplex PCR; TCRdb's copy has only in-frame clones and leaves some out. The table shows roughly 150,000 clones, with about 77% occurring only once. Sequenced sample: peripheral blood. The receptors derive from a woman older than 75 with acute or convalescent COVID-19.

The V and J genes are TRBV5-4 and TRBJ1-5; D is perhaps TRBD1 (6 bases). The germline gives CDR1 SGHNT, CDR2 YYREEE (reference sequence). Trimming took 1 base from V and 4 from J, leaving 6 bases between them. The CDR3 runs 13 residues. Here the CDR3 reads CASSLQGNQPQHF. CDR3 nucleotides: TGTGCCAGCAGCTTGCAGGGGAATCAGCCCCAGCATTTT.

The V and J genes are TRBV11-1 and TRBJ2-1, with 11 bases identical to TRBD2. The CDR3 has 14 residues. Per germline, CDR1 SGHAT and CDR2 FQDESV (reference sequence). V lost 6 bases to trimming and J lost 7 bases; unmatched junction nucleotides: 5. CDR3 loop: CASSSSGGYNEQFF. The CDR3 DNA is TGTGCCAGCAGTTCTAGCGGGGGGTATAATGAGCAGTTCTTC. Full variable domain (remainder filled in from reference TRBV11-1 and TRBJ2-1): EAEVAQSPRYKITEKSQAVAFWCDPISGHATLYWYRQILGQGPELLVQFQDESVVDDSQLPKDRFSAERLKGVDSTLKIQPAELGDSAMYLCASSSSGGYNEQFFGPGTRLTVL.

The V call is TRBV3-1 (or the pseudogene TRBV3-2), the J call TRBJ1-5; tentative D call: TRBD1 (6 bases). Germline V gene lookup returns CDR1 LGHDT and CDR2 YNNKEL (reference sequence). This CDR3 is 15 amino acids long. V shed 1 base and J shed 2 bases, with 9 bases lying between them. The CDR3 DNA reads TGTGCCAGCAGCCAAGCAGGGGCTGGCAATCAGCCCCAGCATTTT. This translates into CASSQAGAGNQPQHF.

The CDR3 reads CATLSLARGNTEAFF. In DNA form, the CDR3 reads TGTGCCACCCTGAGTTTGGCGCGGGGGAACACTGAAGCTTTCTTT. V usage is TRBV28 and J usage is TRBJ1-1; D is unclear. V was clipped by 10 bases and J by 1 base, with 19 bases between them. CDR1 and CDR2 from the germline V gene are MDHEN and SYDVKM. The length of the CDR3 is 15 residues.

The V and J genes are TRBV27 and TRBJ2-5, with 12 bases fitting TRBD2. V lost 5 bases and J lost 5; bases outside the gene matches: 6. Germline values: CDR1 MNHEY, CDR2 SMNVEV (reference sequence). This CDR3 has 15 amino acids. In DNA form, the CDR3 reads TGTGCCAGCAGTCCCACTAGCGGGGGGTTCGAGACCCAGTACTTC. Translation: CASSPTSGGFETQYF.

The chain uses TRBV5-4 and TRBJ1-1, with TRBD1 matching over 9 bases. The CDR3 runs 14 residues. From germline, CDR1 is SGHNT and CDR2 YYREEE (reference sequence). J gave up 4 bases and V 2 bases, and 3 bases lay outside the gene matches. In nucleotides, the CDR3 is TGTGCCAGCAGCTTCGGACAGGGGTTCACTGAAGCTTTCTTT. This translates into CASSFGQGFTEAFF.

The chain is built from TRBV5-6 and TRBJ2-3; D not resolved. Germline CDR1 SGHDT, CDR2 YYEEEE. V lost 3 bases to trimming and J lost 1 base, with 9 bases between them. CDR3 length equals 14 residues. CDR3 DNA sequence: TGTGCCAGCAGCTGGGTAGCAGGCACAGATACGCAGTATTTT. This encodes CASSWVAGTDTQYF.

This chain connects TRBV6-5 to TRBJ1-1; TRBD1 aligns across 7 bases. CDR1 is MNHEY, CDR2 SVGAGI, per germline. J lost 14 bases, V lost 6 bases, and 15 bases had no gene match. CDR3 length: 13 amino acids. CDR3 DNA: TGTGCCAGCAGCCAATCAGGCCGGGACAGATCCTTCTTT. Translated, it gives CASSQSGRDRSFF.

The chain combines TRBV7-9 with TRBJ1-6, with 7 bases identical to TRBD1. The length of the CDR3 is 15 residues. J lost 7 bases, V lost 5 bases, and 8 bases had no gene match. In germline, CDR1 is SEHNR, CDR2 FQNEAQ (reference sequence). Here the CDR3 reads CASSPWTGENSPLHF. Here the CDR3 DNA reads TGTGCCAGCAGCCCGTGGACAGGCGAGAATTCACCCCTCCACTTT.

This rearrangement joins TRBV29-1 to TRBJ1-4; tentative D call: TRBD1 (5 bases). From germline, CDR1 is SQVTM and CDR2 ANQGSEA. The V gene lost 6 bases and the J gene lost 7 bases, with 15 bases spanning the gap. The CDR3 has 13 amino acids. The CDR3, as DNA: TGCAGCGTCATCGACAGCCCGGGTGAAAAACTGTTTTTT. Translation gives CSVIDSPGEKLFF.

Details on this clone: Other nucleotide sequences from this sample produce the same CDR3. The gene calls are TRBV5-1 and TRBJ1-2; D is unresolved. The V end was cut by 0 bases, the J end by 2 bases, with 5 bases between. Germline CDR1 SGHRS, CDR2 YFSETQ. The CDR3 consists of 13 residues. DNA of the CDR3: TGCGCCAGCAGCTTGGGAGAGAACTATGGCTACACCTTC. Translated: CASSLGENYGYTF.

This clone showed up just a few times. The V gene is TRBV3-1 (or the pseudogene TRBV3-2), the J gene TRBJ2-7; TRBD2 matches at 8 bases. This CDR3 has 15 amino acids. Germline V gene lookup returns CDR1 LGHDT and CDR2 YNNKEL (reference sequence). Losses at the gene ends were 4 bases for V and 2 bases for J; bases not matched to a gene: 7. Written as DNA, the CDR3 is TGTGCCAGCAGCCGCGGGAGGACCGTTACCTACGAGCAGTACTTC. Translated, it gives CASSRGRTVTYEQYF.

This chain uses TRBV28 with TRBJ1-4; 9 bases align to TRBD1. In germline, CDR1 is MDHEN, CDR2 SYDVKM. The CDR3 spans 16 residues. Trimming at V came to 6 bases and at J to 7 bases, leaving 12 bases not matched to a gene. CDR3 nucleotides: TGTGCCAGCAGACGACCAGGGGACAGGGAGGTTGAAAAACTGTTTTTT. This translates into CASRRPGDREVEKLFF.

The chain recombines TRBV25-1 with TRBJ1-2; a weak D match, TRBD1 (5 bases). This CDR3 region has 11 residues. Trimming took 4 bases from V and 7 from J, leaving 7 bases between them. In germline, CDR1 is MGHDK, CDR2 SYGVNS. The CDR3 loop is CASSGGGGYTF. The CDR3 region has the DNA TGTGCCAGCAGTGGGGGGGGTGGCTACACCTTC.

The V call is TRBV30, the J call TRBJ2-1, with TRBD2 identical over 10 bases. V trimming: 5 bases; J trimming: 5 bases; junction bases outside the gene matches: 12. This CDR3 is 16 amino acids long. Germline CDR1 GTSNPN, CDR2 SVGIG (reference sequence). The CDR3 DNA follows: TGTGCCTGGGGCAACTTCCTAAGCGGGGGGGACAATGAGCAGTTCTTC. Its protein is CAWGNFLSGGDNEQFF.

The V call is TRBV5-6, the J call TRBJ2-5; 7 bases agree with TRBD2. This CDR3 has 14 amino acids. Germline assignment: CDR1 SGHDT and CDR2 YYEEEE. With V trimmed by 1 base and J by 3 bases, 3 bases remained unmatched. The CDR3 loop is CASSLRLAEETQYF. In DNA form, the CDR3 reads TGTGCCAGCAGCTTGAGACTAGCAGAAGAGACCCAGTACTTC.

This CDR3 is CASSEDKASTEAFF. In nucleotides, the CDR3 is TGTGCCAGCAGTGAAGATAAGGCTAGCACTGAAGCTTTCTTT. The chain uses TRBV2 and TRBJ1-1; D is uncertain. The V and J ends lost 1 base and 4 bases respectively, with 10 bases between them. Germline V gene data show CDR1 as SNHLY and CDR2 as FYNNEI. The CDR3 is made up of 14 amino acids.

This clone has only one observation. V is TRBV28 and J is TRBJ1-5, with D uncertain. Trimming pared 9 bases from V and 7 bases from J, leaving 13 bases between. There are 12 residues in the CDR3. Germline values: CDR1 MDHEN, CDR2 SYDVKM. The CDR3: CASHGRWQPQHF. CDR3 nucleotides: TGTGCCAGTCACGGTCGCTGGCAGCCCCAGCATTTT.

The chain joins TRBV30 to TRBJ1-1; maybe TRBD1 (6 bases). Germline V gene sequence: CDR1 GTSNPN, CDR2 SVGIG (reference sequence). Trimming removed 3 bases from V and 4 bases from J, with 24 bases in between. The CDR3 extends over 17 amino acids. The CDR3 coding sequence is TGTGCCTGGAGAGGGATAGGACAGCATGGCCCCACCACTGAAGCTTTCTTT. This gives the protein CAWRGIGQHGPTTEAFF.

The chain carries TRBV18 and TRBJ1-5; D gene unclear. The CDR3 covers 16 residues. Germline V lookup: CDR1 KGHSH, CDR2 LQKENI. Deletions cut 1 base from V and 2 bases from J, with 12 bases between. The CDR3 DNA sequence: TGTGCCAGCTCACCACTCGGGAGTGGGGGCAATCAGCCCCAGCATTTT. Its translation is CASSPLGSGGNQPQHF.

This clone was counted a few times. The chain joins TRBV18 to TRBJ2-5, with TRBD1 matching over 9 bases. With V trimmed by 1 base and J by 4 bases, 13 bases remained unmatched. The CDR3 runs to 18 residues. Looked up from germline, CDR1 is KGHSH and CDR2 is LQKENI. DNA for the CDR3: TGTGCCAGCTCACCACGTTCGGGACAGGGTAGGGCTCCAGAGACCCAGTACTTC. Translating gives CASSPRSGQGRAPETQYF.

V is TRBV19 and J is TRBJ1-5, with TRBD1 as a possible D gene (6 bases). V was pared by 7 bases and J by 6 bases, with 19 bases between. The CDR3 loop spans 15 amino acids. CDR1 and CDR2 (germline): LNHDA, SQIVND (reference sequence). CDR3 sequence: CASTRGALVSQPQHF. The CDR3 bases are TGTGCCAGTACCCGGGGGGCCCTAGTCAGTCAGCCCCAGCATTTT.

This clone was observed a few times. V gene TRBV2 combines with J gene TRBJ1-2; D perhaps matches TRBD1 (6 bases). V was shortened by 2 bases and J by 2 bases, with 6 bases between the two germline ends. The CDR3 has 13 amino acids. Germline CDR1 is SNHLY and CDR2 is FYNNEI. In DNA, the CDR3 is TGTGCCAGCAGTGAAAGGGGGAACTATGGCTACACCTTC. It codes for CASSERGNYGYTF.

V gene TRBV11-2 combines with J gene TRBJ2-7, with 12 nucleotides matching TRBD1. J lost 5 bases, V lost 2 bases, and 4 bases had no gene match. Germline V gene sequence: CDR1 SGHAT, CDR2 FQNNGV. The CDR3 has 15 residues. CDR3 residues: CASSLIGTGGNEQYF. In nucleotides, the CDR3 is TGTGCCAGCAGCTTAATCGGGACAGGGGGCAACGAGCAGTACTTC.

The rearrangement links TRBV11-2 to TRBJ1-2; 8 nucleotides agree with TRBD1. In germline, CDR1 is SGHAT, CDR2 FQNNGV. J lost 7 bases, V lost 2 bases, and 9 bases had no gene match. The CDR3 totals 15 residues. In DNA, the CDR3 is TGTGCCAGCAGCTTAACCCTACAGGGGGTTGGTGGCTACACCTTC. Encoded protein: CASSLTLQGVGGYTF. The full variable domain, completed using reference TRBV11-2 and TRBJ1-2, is EAGVAQSPRYKIIEKRQSVAFWCNPISGHATLYWYQQILGQGPKLLIQFQNNGVVDDSQLPKDRFSAERLKGVDSTLKIQPAKLEDSAVYLCASSLTLQGVGGYTFGSGTRLTVV.

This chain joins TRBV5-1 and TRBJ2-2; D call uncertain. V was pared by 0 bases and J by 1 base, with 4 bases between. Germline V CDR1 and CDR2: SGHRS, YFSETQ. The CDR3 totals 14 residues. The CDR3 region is CASSLGGNTGELFF. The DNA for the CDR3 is TGCGCCAGCAGCTTGGGAGGGAACACCGGGGAGCTGTTTTTT.

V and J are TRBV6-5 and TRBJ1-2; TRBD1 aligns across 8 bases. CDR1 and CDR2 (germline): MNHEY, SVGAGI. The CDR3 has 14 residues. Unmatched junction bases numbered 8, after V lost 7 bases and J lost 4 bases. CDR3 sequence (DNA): TGTGCCAGCACCGGGGCAGGGGGCGGCTATGGCTACACCTTC. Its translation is CASTGAGGGYGYTF.

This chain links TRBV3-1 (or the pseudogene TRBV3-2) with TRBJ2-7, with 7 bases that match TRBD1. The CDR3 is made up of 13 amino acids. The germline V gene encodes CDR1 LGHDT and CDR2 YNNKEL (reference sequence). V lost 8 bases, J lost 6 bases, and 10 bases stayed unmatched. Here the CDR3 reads CASGEQGRPEQYF. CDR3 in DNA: TGTGCCAGCGGAGAACAGGGGCGTCCCGAGCAGTACTTC.

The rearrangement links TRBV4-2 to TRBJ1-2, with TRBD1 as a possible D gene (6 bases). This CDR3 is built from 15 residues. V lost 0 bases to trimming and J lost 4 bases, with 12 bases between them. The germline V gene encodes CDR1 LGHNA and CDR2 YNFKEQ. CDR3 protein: CASSQESRTVYGYTF. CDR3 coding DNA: TGTGCCAGCAGCCAAGAATCCCGGACAGTCTATGGCTACACCTTC.

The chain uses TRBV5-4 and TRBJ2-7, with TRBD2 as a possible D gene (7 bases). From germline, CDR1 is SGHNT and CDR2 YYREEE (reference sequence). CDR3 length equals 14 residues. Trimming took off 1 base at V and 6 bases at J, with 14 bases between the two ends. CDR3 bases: TGTGCCAGCAGCTTGATGGGGGGGCCCCGCGAGCAGTACTTC. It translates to CASSLMGGPREQYF.

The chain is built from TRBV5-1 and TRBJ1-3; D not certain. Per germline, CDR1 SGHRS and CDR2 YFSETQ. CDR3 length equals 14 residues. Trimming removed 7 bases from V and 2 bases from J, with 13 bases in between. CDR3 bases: TGCGCCAGCCAGCCGTACGGGACTGGAAACACCATATATTTT. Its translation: CASQPYGTGNTIYF.